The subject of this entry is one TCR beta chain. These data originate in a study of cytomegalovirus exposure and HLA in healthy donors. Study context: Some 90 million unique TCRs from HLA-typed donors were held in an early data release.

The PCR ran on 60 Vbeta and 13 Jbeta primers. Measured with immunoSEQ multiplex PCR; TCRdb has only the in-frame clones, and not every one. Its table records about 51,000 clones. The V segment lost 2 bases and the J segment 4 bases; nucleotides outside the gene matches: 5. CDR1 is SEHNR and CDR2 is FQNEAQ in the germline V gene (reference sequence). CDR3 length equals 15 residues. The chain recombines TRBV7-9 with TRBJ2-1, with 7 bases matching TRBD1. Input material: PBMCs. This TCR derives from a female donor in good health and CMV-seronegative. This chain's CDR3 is CASSLTGTAYNEQFF. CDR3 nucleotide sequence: TGTGCCAGCAGCTTAACCGGGACAGCTTACAATGAGCAGTTCTTC.